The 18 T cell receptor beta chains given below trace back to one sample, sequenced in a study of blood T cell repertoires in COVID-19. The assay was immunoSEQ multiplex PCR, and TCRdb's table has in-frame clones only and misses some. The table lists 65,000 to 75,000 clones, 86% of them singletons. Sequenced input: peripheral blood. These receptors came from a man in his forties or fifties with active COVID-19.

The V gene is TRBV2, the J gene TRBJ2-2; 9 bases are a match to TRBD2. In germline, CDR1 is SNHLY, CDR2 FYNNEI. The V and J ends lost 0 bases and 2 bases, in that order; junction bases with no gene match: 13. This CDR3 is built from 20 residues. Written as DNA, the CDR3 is TGTGCCAGCAGTGAAGCGGGGGGTTTTTGGACTAGCGTCAACACCGGGGAGCTGTTTTTT. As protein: CASSEAGGFWTSVNTGELFF.

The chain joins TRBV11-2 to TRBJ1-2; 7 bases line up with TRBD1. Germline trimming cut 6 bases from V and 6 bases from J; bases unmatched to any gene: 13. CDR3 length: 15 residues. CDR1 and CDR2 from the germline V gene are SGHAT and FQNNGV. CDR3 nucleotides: TGTGCCAGCAGTTCACGGGCCGGGACAGTTCATGGCTACACCTTC. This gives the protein CASSSRAGTVHGYTF. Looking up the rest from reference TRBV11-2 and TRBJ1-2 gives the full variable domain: EAGVAQSPRYKIIEKRQSVAFWCNPISGHATLYWYQQILGQGPKLLIQFQNNGVVDDSQLPKDRFSAERLKGVDSTLKIQPAKLEDSAVYLCASSSRAGTVHGYTFGSGTRLTVV.

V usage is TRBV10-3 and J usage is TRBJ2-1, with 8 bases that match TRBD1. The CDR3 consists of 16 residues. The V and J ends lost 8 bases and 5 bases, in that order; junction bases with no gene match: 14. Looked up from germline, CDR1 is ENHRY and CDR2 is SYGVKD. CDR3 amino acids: CAIHPRPGQVNNEQFF. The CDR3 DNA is TGTGCCATCCATCCTCGTCCGGGACAGGTGAACAATGAGCAGTTCTTC.

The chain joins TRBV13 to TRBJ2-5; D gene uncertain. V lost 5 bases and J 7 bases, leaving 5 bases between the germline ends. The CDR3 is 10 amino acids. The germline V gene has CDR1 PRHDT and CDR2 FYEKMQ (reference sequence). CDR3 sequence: CASSRGTQYF. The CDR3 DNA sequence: TGTGCCAGCAGCCGAGGGACCCAGTACTTC.

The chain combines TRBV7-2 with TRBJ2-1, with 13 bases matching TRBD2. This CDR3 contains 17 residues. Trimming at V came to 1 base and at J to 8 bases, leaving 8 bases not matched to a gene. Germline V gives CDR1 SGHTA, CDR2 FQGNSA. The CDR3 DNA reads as TGTGCCAGCAGCTTAGGAGCACTAGCGGGGGGGCAGGATGAGCAGTTCTTC. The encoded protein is CASSLGALAGGQDEQFF.

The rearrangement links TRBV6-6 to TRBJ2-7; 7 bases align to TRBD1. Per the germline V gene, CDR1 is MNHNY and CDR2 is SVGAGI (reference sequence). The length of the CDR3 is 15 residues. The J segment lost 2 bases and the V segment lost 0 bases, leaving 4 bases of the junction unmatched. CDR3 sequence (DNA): TGTGCCAGCAGTTACTCTTCCAGGGGGACCTACGAGCAGTACTTC. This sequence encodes CASSYSSRGTYEQYF.

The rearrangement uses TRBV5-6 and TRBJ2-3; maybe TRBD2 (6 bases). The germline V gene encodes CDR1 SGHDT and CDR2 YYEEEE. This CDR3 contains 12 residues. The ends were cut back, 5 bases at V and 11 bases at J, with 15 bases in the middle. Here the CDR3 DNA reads TGTGCCAGCAGTTGGGACTCCCTTGAGCAGTATTTT. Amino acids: CASSWDSLEQYF.

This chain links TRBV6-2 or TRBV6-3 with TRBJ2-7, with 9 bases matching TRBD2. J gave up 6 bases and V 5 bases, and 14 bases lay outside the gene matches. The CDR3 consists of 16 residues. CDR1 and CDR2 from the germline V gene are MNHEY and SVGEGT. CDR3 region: CASSKTGTSRVREQYF. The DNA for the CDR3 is TGTGCCAGCAGTAAGACCGGGACTAGCCGGGTACGCGAGCAGTACTTC.

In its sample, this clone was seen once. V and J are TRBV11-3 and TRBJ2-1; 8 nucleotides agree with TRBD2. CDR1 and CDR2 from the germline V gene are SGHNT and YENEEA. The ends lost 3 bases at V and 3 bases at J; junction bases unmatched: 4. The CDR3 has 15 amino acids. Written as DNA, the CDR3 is TGTGCCAGCAGCTTGGTAGCGGGGTACTACAATGAGCAGTTCTTC. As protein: CASSLVAGYYNEQFF.

CDR3 amino acids: CASSSLTASGRYTF. The DNA of the CDR3 is TGTGCCAGCAGTTCCCTGACGGCCTCTGGGCGCTACACCTTC. This sequence joins TRBV6-2 or TRBV6-3 and TRBJ1-2, with D hard to call. The CDR3 extends over 14 amino acids. Deletions cut 4 bases from V and 9 bases from J, with 18 bases between. In germline, CDR1 is MNHEY, CDR2 SVGEGT.

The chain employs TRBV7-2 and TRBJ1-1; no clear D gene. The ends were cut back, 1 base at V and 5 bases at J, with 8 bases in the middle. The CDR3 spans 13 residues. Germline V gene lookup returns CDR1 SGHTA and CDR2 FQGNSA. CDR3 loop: CASSLGGRTEAFF. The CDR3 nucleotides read TGTGCCAGCAGCTTAGGCGGGAGGACTGAAGCTTTCTTT.

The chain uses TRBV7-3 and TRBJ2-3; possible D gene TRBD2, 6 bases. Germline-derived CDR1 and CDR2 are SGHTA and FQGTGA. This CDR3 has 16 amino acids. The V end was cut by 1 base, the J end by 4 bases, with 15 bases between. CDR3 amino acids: CASSLMGGKQADTQYF. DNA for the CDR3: TGTGCCAGCAGCTTAATGGGCGGGAAACAGGCAGATACGCAGTATTTT.

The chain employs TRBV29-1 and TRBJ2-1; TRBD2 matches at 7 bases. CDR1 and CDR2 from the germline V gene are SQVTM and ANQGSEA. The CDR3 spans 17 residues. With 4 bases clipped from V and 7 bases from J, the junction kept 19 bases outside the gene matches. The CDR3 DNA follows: TGCAGCGTTGTTGAACCAGGTTGGACTAGGCCCTTGAATGAGCAGTTCTTC. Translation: CSVVEPGWTRPLNEQFF.

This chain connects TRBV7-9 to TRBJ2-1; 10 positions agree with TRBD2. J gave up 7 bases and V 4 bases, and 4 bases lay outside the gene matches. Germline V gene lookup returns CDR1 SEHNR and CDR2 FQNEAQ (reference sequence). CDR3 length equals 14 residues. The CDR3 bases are TGTGCCAGCAGCTCGAGCGGGAGGGGAAATGAGCAGTTCTTC. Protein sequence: CASSSSGRGNEQFF.

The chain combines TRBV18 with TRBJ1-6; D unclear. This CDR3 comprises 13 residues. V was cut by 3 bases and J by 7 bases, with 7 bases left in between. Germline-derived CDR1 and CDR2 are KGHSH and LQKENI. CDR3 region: CASSPYRNSPLHF. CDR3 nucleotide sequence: TGTGCCAGCTCACCGTACAGAAATTCACCCCTCCACTTT.

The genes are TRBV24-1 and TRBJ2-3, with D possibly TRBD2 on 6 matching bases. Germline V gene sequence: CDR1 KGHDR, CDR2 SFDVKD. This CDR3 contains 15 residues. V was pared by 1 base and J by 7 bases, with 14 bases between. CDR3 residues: CATSDFAGIPNTQYF. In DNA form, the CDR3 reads TGTGCCACCAGTGATTTCGCGGGAATCCCGAATACGCAGTATTTT.

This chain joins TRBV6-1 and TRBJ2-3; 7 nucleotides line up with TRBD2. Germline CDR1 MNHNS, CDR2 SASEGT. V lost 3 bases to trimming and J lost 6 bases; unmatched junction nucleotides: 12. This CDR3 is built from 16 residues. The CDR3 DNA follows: TGTGCCAGCAGTGATCCCTTAGCGGGTCAGGCGGATACGCAGTATTTT. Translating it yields CASSDPLAGQADTQYF.

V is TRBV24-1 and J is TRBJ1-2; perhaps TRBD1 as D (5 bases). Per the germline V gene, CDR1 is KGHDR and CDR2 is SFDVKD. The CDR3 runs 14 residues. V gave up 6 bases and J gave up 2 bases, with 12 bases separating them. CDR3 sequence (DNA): TGTGCCACCAGTTCCGCAGGGTCAAACTATGGCTACACCTTC. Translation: CATSSAGSNYGYTF.